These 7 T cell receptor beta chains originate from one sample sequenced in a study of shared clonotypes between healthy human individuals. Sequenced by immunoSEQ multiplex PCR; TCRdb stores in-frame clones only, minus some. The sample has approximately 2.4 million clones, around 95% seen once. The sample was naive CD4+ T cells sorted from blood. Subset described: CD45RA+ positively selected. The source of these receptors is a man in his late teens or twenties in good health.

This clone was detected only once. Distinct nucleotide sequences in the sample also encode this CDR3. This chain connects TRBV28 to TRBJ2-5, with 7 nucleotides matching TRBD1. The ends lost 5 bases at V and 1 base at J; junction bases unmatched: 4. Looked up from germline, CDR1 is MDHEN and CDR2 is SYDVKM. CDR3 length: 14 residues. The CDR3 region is CASSPGTAQETQYF. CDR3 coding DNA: TGTGCCAGCAGTCCAGGGACAGCCCAAGAGACCCAGTACTTC.

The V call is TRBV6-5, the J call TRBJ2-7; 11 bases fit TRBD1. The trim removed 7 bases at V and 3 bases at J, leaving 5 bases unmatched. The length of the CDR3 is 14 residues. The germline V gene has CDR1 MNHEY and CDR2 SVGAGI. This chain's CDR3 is CASTTGTGGYEQYF. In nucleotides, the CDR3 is TGTGCCAGCACCACCGGGACAGGGGGCTACGAGCAGTACTTC.

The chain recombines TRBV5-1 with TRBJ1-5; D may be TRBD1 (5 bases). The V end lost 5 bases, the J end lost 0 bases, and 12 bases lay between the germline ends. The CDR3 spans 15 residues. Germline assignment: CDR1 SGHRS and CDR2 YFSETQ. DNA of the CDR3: TGCGCCAGCAGACCCGACAGTTATAGCAATCAGCCCCAGCATTTT. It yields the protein CASRPDSYSNQPQHF. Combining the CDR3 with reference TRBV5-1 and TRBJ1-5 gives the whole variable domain KAGVTQTPRYLIKTRGQQVTLSCSPISGHRSVSWYQQTPGQGLQFLFEYFSETQRNKGNFPGRFSGRQFSNSRSEMNVSTLELGDSALYLCASRPDSYSNQPQHFGDGTRLSIL.

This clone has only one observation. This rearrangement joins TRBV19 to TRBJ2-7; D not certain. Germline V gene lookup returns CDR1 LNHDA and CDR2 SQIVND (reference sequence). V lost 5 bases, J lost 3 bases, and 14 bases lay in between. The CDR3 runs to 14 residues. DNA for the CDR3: TGTGCCAGTAGTCCTAACCAACTGAGCTACGAGCAGTACTTC. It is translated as CASSPNQLSYEQYF.

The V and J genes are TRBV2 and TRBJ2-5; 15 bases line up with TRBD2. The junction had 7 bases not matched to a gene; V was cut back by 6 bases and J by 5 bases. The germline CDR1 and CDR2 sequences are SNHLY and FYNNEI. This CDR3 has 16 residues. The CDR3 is CASSPGLAGGGETQYF. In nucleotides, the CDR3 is TGTGCCAGCAGCCCGGGACTAGCGGGAGGAGGCGAGACCCAGTACTTC.

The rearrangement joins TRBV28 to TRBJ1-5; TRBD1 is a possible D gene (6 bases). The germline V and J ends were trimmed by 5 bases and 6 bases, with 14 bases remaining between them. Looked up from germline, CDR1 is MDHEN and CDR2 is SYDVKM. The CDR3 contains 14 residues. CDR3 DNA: TGTGCCAGCAGTACCCTAGGGGGGATTCAGCCCCAGCATTTT. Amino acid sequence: CASSTLGGIQPQHF.

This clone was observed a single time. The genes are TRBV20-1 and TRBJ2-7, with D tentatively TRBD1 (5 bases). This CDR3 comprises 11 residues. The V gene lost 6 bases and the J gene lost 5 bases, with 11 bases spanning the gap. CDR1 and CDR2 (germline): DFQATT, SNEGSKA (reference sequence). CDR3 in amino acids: CSAQGLNEQYF. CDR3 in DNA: TGCAGTGCCCAGGGCTTAAACGAGCAGTACTTC.